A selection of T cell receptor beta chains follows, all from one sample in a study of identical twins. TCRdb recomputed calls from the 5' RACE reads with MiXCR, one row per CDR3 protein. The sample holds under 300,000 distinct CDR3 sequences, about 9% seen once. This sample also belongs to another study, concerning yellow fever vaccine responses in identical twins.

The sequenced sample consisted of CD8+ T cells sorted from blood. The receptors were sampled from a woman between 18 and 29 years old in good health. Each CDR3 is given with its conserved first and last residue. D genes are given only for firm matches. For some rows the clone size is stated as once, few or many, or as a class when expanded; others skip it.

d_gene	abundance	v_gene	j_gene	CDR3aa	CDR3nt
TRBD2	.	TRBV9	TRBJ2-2	CASSARLAGGHTGELFF	TGTGCCAGCAGCGCCCGACTAGCGGGGGGTCACACCGGGGAGCTGTTTTTT
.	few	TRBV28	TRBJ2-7	CASSLRGNDEQYF	TGTGCCAGCAGTTTAAGAGGTAATGACGAGCAGTACTTC
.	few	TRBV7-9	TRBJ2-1	CASSIGVSPGDEQFF	TGTGCCAGCAGTATAGGGGTTTCACCGGGGGATGAGCAGTTCTTC
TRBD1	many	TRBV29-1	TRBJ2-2	CSVEDRGNTGELFF	TGCAGCGTTGAGGACAGGGGGAACACCGGGGAGCTGTTTTTT
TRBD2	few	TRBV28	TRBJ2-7	CASSFHPTTSGGNEQYF	TGTGCCAGCAGTTTCCACCCTACCACTAGCGGGGGTAACGAGCAGTACTTC
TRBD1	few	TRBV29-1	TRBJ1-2	CSAYTGDGYTF	TGCAGCGCCTATACAGGGGACGGCTACACCTTC
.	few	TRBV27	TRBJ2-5	CASSSGAGNQETQYF	TGTGCCAGCAGTTCTGGGGCGGGAAACCAAGAGACCCAGTACTTC
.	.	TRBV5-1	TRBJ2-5	CASSATGNSGYQETQYF	TGCGCCAGCAGCGCCACAGGGAATTCAGGGTACCAAGAGACCCAGTACTTC
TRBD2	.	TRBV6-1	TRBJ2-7	CASDGLAGIYEQYF	TGTGCCAGTGACGGACTAGCGGGAATATACGAGCAGTACTTC
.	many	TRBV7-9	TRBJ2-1	CASSLAGPEERLEQFF	TGTGCCAGCAGCTTAGCCGGGCCCGAGGAGCGCCTTGAGCAGTTCTTC
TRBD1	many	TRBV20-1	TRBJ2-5	CSARDLYRGLDAETQYF	TGCAGTGCTAGAGACCTTTACAGGGGGCTTGATGCAGAGACCCAGTACTTC
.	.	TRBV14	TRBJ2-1	CASRRRSRFDEQFF	TGTGCCAGCAGGCGAAGGTCGCGATTCGATGAGCAGTTCTTC
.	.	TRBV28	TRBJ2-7	CASSLVAEQYF	TGTGCCAGCAGTCTTGTCGCCGAGCAGTACTTC
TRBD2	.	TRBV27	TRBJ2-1	CASGTSGYNEQFF	TGTGCCAGCGGGACTAGCGGTTACAATGAGCAGTTCTTC
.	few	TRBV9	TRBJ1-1	CASSVAPRTEAFF	TGTGCCAGCAGCGTAGCGCCTCGGACTGAAGCTTTCTTT
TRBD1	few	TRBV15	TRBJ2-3	CATSSSRQGRTDTQYF	TGTGCCACCAGCAGCTCCCGACAGGGCCGCACAGATACGCAGTATTTT
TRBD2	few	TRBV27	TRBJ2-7	CASSSGLAGVLGYEQYF	TGTGCCAGCAGCTCCGGACTAGCGGGAGTTTTGGGGTACGAGCAGTACTTC
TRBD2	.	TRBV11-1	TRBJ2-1	CASSRVAGGPNEQFF	TGTGCCAGCAGTCGCGTAGCGGGGGGGCCAAATGAGCAGTTCTTC
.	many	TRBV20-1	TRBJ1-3	CSARDGVFSGNTIYF	TGCAGTGCTAGAGATGGAGTCTTCTCTGGAAACACCATATATTTT
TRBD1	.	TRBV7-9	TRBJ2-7	CASSSRDSFYEQYF	TGTGCCAGCAGCTCACGGGACAGCTTCTACGAGCAGTACTTC
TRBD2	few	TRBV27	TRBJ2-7	CASSFTGGGYEQYF	TGTGCCAGCAGTTTTACGGGAGGGGGGTACGAGCAGTACTTC
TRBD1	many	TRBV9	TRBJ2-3	CASSSRTGQSTDTQYF	TGTGCCAGCAGCTCTCGGACAGGCCAGAGCACAGATACGCAGTATTTT
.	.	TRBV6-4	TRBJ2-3	CASIGWLGQRTDTQYF	TGTGCCAGCATCGGTTGGCTCGGACAGCGAACAGATACGCAGTATTTT
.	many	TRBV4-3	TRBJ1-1	CASSQDPGQYTEAFF	TGCGCCAGCAGCCAAGATCCCGGACAGTACACTGAAGCTTTCTTT
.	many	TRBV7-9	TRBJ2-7	CASSLEGGSEQYF	TGTGCCAGCAGCTTAGAAGGAGGGAGCGAGCAGTACTTC
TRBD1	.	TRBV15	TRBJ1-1	CATSLDRGMNTEAFF	TGTGCCACCAGCCTTGACAGGGGGATGAACACTGAAGCTTTCTTT
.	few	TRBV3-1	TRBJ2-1	CASSQEVAGLYNEQFF	TGTGCCAGCAGCCAAGAGGTCGCAGGCCTCTACAATGAGCAGTTCTTC
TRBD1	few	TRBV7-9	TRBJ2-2	CASSPAGGQGTGELFF	TGTGCCAGCAGCCCAGCCGGGGGACAGGGAACCGGGGAGCTGTTTTTT
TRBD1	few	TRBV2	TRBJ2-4	CASRITGENIQYF	TGTGCCAGCAGGATTACAGGGGAGAACATTCAGTACTTC